The rows below give T cell receptor beta chains drawn from one sample of a study of cytomegalovirus exposure and HLA in healthy donors. Sequencing used immunoSEQ multiplex PCR; TCRdb keeps in-frame clones, though not all of them. This repertoire shows approximately 150,000 clones, about four fifths found once; its top ten account for 4% to 6%. Sample: PBMCs. These TCRs come from a girl under 18 in good health and CMV-seropositive. The CDR3 runs from the conserved cysteine through the conserved F or W. Fields, in order: J gene, V gene, CDR3 protein.

J gene: TRBJ2-3
V gene: TRBV7-3
CDR3 protein: CASSLLSSGRPISSTDTQYF

J gene: TRBJ1-2
V gene: TRBV29-1
CDR3 protein: CSVVRTGVEGYTF

J gene: TRBJ2-2
V gene: TRBV7-7
CDR3 protein: CASSLGQGNTGELFF

J gene: TRBJ1-2
V gene: TRBV5-1
CDR3 protein: CASSLEGVYYGYTF

J gene: TRBJ2-1
V gene: TRBV5-1
CDR3 protein: CASKGLAGGGSYNEQFF

J gene: TRBJ2-7
V gene: TRBV2
CDR3 protein: CASEGDGYEQYF

J gene: TRBJ1-1
V gene: TRBV5-5
CDR3 protein: CASSRTGGNTEAFF

J gene: TRBJ2-1
V gene: TRBV2
CDR3 protein: CATYNEQFF

J gene: TRBJ1-1
V gene: TRBV15
CDR3 protein: CATSPQGNTEAFF

J gene: TRBJ1-5
V gene: TRBV11-3
CDR3 protein: CASSPQGSQPQHF

J gene: TRBJ2-7
V gene: TRBV5-4
CDR3 protein: CASSPRTGTEQYF

J gene: TRBJ1-4
V gene: TRBV7-9
CDR3 protein: CASSSNPGQASTNEKLFF

J gene: TRBJ2-2
V gene: TRBV11-2
CDR3 protein: CASSAQGPGELFF

J gene: TRBJ2-7
V gene: TRBV19
CDR3 protein: CASTQGTGGYEQYF

J gene: TRBJ1-2
V gene: TRBV2
CDR3 protein: CASSEAGQGPYGYTF

J gene: TRBJ1-1
V gene: TRBV18
CDR3 protein: CASSPRAQQDYWAFF

J gene: TRBJ1-2
V gene: TRBV9
CDR3 protein: CASSGAAEPWDGYTF

J gene: TRBJ1-4
V gene: TRBV14
CDR3 protein: CASSQVEHEKLFF

J gene: TRBJ1-3
V gene: TRBV7-9
CDR3 protein: CASSFSRENTIYF

J gene: TRBJ1-1
V gene: TRBV18
CDR3 protein: CASSPPTGGGMRAFF

J gene: TRBJ1-5
V gene: TRBV6-5
CDR3 protein: CASRPGNQPQHF

J gene: TRBJ1-1
V gene: TRBV7-7
CDR3 protein: CASSQTVNTEAFF

J gene: TRBJ2-7
V gene: TRBV5-4
CDR3 protein: CASSGMGAQAYEQYF

J gene: TRBJ1-1
V gene: TRBV27
CDR3 protein: CASIPGRNTEAFF

J gene: TRBJ1-5
V gene: TRBV6-1
CDR3 protein: CASREGAGNQPQHF

J gene: TRBJ2-3
V gene: TRBV21-1
CDR3 protein: CASSRAWDRGLDTQYF

J gene: TRBJ2-6
V gene: TRBV7-6
CDR3 protein: CASSPSGGTTTNVLTF

J gene: TRBJ2-2
V gene: TRBV27
CDR3 protein: CASIHTALAGEFTGELFF

J gene: TRBJ1-1
V gene: TRBV2
CDR3 protein: CASRDRVVKTGPTEAFF

J gene: TRBJ1-1
V gene: TRBV5-1
CDR3 protein: CASSLGWRQGAQGTEAFF

J gene: TRBJ1-1
V gene: TRBV4-2
CDR3 protein: CASSLQGVGTEAFF

J gene: TRBJ1-5
V gene: TRBV9
CDR3 protein: CASSAGTGGNQPQHF

J gene: TRBJ2-3
V gene: TRBV5-1
CDR3 protein: CASSLAGGGATSTDTQYF

J gene: TRBJ1-3
V gene: TRBV6-5
CDR3 protein: CASTRGEETGNTIYF

J gene: TRBJ1-6
V gene: TRBV6-6
CDR3 protein: CASSYSMGTPVSPLHF

J gene: TRBJ1-5
V gene: TRBV2
CDR3 protein: CASSEFLQPQHF

J gene: TRBJ1-1
V gene: TRBV5-4
CDR3 protein: CASSELDTEAFF

J gene: TRBJ1-1
V gene: TRBV18
CDR3 protein: CASSLDRVPSEAFF

J gene: TRBJ1-1
V gene: TRBV7-8
CDR3 protein: CASSLAQERGYTEAFF

J gene: TRBJ1-1
V gene: TRBV4-1
CDR3 protein: CASSFIQLANTEAFF

J gene: TRBJ2-3
V gene: TRBV27
CDR3 protein: CASSISGGGTDTQYF

J gene: TRBJ1-2
V gene: TRBV9
CDR3 protein: CASSGAANYGYTF

J gene: TRBJ1-3
V gene: TRBV2
CDR3 protein: CASSEKGFSGNTIYF

J gene: TRBJ2-5
V gene: TRBV5-1
CDR3 protein: CASSQGYAGETQYF

J gene: TRBJ1-2
V gene: TRBV30
CDR3 protein: CAWRTGPISNYGYTF

J gene: TRBJ2-6
V gene: TRBV27
CDR3 protein: CASSGSGGQSGANVLTF

J gene: TRBJ2-2
V gene: TRBV7-6
CDR3 protein: CASSRQGYPGELFF

J gene: TRBJ1-1
V gene: TRBV11-1
CDR3 protein: CASSLQENTEAFF

J gene: TRBJ2-1
V gene: TRBV7-3
CDR3 protein: CASSLGLAGRGNEQFF

J gene: TRBJ1-2
V gene: TRBV2
CDR3 protein: CASSVQPGQDNYGYTF

J gene: TRBJ2-1
V gene: TRBV13
CDR3 protein: CASSLGGGAANEQFF